Below, 27 T cell receptor beta chains from the same sample are listed, as sequenced in a study of STAT5B mutations in CD4+ large granular lymphocyte leukemia. Here immunoSEQ multiplex PCR was the method, and the copy in TCRdb shows in-frame clones only, minus some. This table has more than 30,000 clones, 69% appearing once. Sequenced material: CD4+ T cells from blood buffy coats. The receptors stem from a human donor in good health.

The chain carries TRBV9 and TRBJ2-1; 10 bases fit TRBD2. Germline-derived CDR1 and CDR2 are SGDLS and YYNGEE. V gave up 3 bases and J gave up 2 bases; unmatched junction bases: 5. The CDR3 spans 16 residues. CDR3 loop: CASSASGGPPYNEQFF. The CDR3 nucleotides read TGTGCCAGCAGCGCTAGCGGGGGCCCCCCCTACAATGAGCAGTTCTTC.

The chain links TRBV10-3 to TRBJ1-5; 8 positions agree with TRBD1. Germline V lookup: CDR1 ENHRY, CDR2 SYGVKD. The length of the CDR3 is 16 residues. V lost 2 bases to trimming and J lost 2 bases; unmatched junction nucleotides: 5. CDR3 in amino acids: CAISERTGRGNQPQHF. The CDR3 DNA sequence: TGTGCCATCAGTGAGCGGACAGGGCGGGGCAATCAGCCCCAGCATTTT.

V is TRBV28 and J is TRBJ2-3; 7 positions agree with TRBD1. Per germline, CDR1 MDHEN and CDR2 SYDVKM. V gave up 6 bases and J gave up 3 bases; unmatched junction bases: 9. The CDR3 extends over 15 amino acids. The CDR3 bases are TGTGCCAGCAGCGAGGGGCAGGGGGTGACAGATACGCAGTATTTT. Translation gives CASSEGQGVTDTQYF.

The chain joins TRBV11-3 to TRBJ2-7; TRBD1 matches 9 bases. The V gene end was trimmed by 6 bases and the J gene end by 7 bases; junction bases not matched to a gene: 10. The germline V gene has CDR1 SGHNT and CDR2 YENEEA. This CDR3 is built from 14 residues. Here the CDR3 reads CASSRKGTGSEQYF. The CDR3 DNA reads as TGTGCCAGCAGTAGGAAGGGGACAGGGTCGGAGCAGTACTTC.

This clone was counted between two and nine times. The chain recombines TRBV5-1 with TRBJ2-1; D is unresolved. CDR1 is SGHRS and CDR2 is YFSETQ in the germline V gene. Trimming removed 6 bases at V and 10 bases at J, with 11 bases between. CDR3 length: 11 residues. In DNA, the CDR3 is TGCGCCAGCATGGGCGGCGTAGAGCAGTTCTTC. Translating it yields CASMGGVEQFF. Full variable domain (missing parts from reference TRBV5-1 and TRBJ2-1): KAGVTQTPRYLIKTRGQQVTLSCSPISGHRSVSWYQQTPGQGLQFLFEYFSETQRNKGNFPGRFSGRQFSNSRSEMNVSTLELGDSALYLCASMGGVEQFFGPGTRLTVL.

This clone occurred once. The rearrangement uses TRBV5-6 and TRBJ2-7, with D tentatively TRBD2 (7 bases). The V end lost 2 bases, the J end lost 3 bases, and 12 bases lay between the germline ends. Germline V gene lookup returns CDR1 SGHDT and CDR2 YYEEEE. CDR3 length: 14 amino acids. CDR3 sequence reads: CASSLGGAHYEQYF. The CDR3 bases are TGTGCCAGCAGCTTAGGGGGGGCCCACTACGAGCAGTACTTC.

This chain uses TRBV5-5 with TRBJ1-2, with a tentative D call TRBD1 (5 bases). Deletions cut 5 bases from V and 4 bases from J, with 15 bases between. There are 14 residues in the CDR3. Germline CDR1 and CDR2: SGHKS and YYEKEE (reference sequence). Here the CDR3 reads CASRPTGTLYGYTF. The CDR3 DNA follows: TGTGCCAGCAGACCTACCGGGACCCTCTATGGCTACACCTTC.

The rearrangement uses TRBV9 and TRBJ2-5; possible D gene TRBD1, 5 bases. The CDR3 is 14 residues long. From germline, CDR1 is SGDLS and CDR2 YYNGEE. Trimming removed 1 base at V and 5 bases at J, with 12 bases between. In DNA, the CDR3 is TGTGCCAGCAGCGTACAGGGTGGACGGGAGACCCAGTACTTC. This gives the protein CASSVQGGRETQYF.

CDR3 DNA: TGTGCCAGCTCACCAAAAAGGCTCAATAATTCACCCCTCCACTTT. As protein: CASSPKRLNNSPLHF. The V gene is TRBV18, the J gene TRBJ1-6; D is unclear. V was pared by 2 bases and J by 5 bases, with 10 bases between. The CDR3 length is 15 residues. CDR1 and CDR2 from the germline V gene are KGHSH and LQKENI.

J is TRBJ1-2 and V is TRBV28; D possibly corresponds to TRBD1 (6 bases). This CDR3 is built from 17 residues. Deletions cut 7 bases from V and 0 bases from J, with 21 bases between. The germline CDR1 and CDR2 sequences are MDHEN and SYDVKM. CDR3 nucleotides: TGTGCCAGCATCCCCTCAGGGGCGAATGAAGCTAACTATGGCTACACCTTC. It translates to CASIPSGANEANYGYTF.

V gene TRBV7-2 combines with J gene TRBJ1-4; 7 bases are a match to TRBD1. Losses at the gene ends were 5 bases for V and 3 bases for J; bases not matched to a gene: 6. CDR1 and CDR2 (germline): SGHTA, FQGNSA. This CDR3 comprises 15 residues. For the CDR3, the DNA is TGTGCCAGCAGCAAAGGGGGCGCGGCTAATGAAAAACTGTTTTTT. Translating it yields CASSKGGAANEKLFF.

The chain employs TRBV7-2 and TRBJ2-1, with D unclear. V lost 3 bases and J lost 5, with 8 bases in between. Germline assignment: CDR1 SGHTA and CDR2 FQGNSA. The CDR3 is made up of 13 amino acids. Written as DNA, the CDR3 is TGTGCCAGCAGCTTGGGAAGGGACAATGAGCAGTTCTTC. It is translated as CASSLGRDNEQFF. The full variable domain, rest sourced from reference TRBV7-2 and TRBJ2-1, is GAGVSQSPSNKVTEKGKDVELRCDPISGHTALYWYRQSLGQGLEFLIYFQGNSAPDKSGLPSDRFSAERTGGSVSTLTIQRTQQEDSAVYLCASSLGRDNEQFFGPGTRLTVL.

The chain has TRBV6-6 and TRBJ1-4; no definite D call. Germline CDR1 is MNHNY and CDR2 is SVGAGI (reference sequence). V lost 2 bases and J lost 0, with 7 bases in between. This CDR3 spans 15 amino acids. The CDR3 sequence: CASSYGGATNEKLFF. Here the CDR3 DNA reads TGTGCCAGCAGTTACGGTGGCGCAACTAATGAAAAACTGTTTTTT.

The rearrangement joins TRBV5-4 to TRBJ2-3; the match to TRBD1 covers 11 bases. This CDR3 has 16 residues. The germline CDR1 and CDR2 sequences are SGHNT and YYREEE (reference sequence). V lost 0 bases, J lost 3 bases, and 3 bases stayed unmatched. The CDR3 DNA reads TGTGCCAGCAGCTTGGGATGGGACAGGGGGACAGATACGCAGTATTTT. This codes for CASSLGWDRGTDTQYF.

V is TRBV6-6 and J is TRBJ2-7, with D possibly TRBD2 on 5 matching bases. Germline V gene lookup returns CDR1 MNHNY and CDR2 SVGAGI (reference sequence). V was cut by 4 bases and J by 3 bases, with 10 bases left in between. The CDR3 runs to 13 residues. In DNA, the CDR3 is TGTGCCAGCAGTTTCGACGGACTCTACGAGCAGTACTTC. Its protein is CASSFDGLYEQYF.

CDR3 amino acids: CASSRGTGGKSETQYF. The CDR3 DNA reads as TGCGCCAGCAGCCGAGGGACAGGGGGTAAATCGGAGACCCAGTACTTC. The V gene is TRBV4-3, the J gene TRBJ2-5, with 11 bases identical to TRBD1. Germline CDR1 reads LGHNA; CDR2 reads YSLEER. V dropped 4 bases and J dropped 5; count of bases not matched to a gene: 9. The CDR3 loop spans 16 amino acids.

The CDR3 reads CASSPLTGGEYEQYF. As DNA, the CDR3 is TGTGCCAGCTCACCACTGACAGGGGGGGAGTACGAGCAGTACTTC. This chain uses TRBV18 with TRBJ2-7; 9 nucleotides align to TRBD1. The CDR3 is 15 residues long. Germline V gene sequence: CDR1 KGHSH, CDR2 LQKENI. With 1 base clipped from V and 4 bases from J, the junction kept 5 bases outside the gene matches.

The V gene is TRBV19, the J gene TRBJ1-4, with D perhaps TRBD1 (6 bases). V was shortened by 2 bases and J by 7 bases, with 17 bases between the two germline ends. Germline loops: CDR1 LNHDA, CDR2 SQIVND (reference sequence). The CDR3 runs 16 residues. The CDR3: CASSILQTGEGEKLFF. CDR3 coding DNA: TGTGCCAGTAGTATACTTCAGACAGGAGAGGGTGAAAAACTGTTTTTT.

This chain connects TRBV6-1 to TRBJ2-5; unclear D gene. The germline V gene encodes CDR1 MNHNS and CDR2 SASEGT. V was cut by 7 bases and J by 5 bases, with 14 bases left in between. The CDR3 covers 13 residues. The CDR3 here is CASTQNGRETQYF. The CDR3 DNA reads as TGTGCCAGCACCCAGAACGGGCGGGAGACCCAGTACTTC.

The chain employs TRBV5-5 and TRBJ2-1; the D is unclear. V lost 7 bases and J lost 5, with 13 bases in between. The CDR3 spans 13 residues. CDR1 and CDR2 (germline): SGHKS, YYEKEE (reference sequence). CDR3 nucleotides: TGTGCCAGCGCTGGGTGGGCCCACAATGAGCAGTTCTTC. It is translated as CASAGWAHNEQFF.

As to this clone: Other DNA sequences in the sample encode the same CDR3. V gene TRBV19 combines with J gene TRBJ1-5, with 7 nucleotides matching TRBD1. Germline values: CDR1 LNHDA, CDR2 SQIVND (reference sequence). The junction had 6 bases not matched to a gene; V was cut back by 6 bases and J by 1 base. CDR3 length equals 15 residues. CDR3 sequence: CASSTTGASNQPQHF. The CDR3 region has the DNA TGTGCCAGTAGCACAACAGGGGCGAGCAATCAGCCCCAGCATTTT.

This chain uses TRBV2 with TRBJ1-3; D unclear. V dropped 1 base and J dropped 1 base, with 11 bases sitting between them. This CDR3 is built from 16 residues. Looked up from germline, CDR1 is SNHLY and CDR2 is FYNNEI. CDR3 protein: CASSEGRTGSGNTIYF. Written as DNA, the CDR3 is TGTGCCAGCAGTGAAGGGCGCACCGGGTCTGGAAACACCATATATTTT.

The chain couples TRBV6-5 to TRBJ2-1; D is undetermined. The CDR3 runs to 14 residues. Germline CDR1 MNHEY, CDR2 SVGAGI. Trimming stripped 4 bases from V and 6 bases from J, with 13 bases between. The CDR3 here is CASSSPVASNEQFF. CDR3 bases: TGTGCCAGCAGTTCCCCGGTTGCCAGCAATGAGCAGTTCTTC.

As DNA, the CDR3 is TGTGCCAGCAGCTTAGGGGTAGCGGGGCCCTACGAGCAGTACTTC. This translates into CASSLGVAGPYEQYF. This chain links TRBV11-2 with TRBJ2-7; TRBD2 agrees at 8 bases. CDR3 length equals 15 residues. With 1 base clipped from V and 2 bases from J, the junction kept 4 bases outside the gene matches. Germline V gene data show CDR1 as SGHAT and CDR2 as FQNNGV.

This chain uses TRBV1 with TRBJ2-1; no DNA check was done on the table's D call, TRBD2. TRBV1 is assigned pseudogene status. The CDR3 has 15 amino acids. CDR3 loop: CTSSPYGGAYNEQFF. In nucleotides, the CDR3 is TGCACCAGCAGCCCCTACGGGGGGGCCTACAATGAGCAGTTCTTC.

The rearrangement joins TRBV5-4 to TRBJ2-7; D is unclear. This CDR3 contains 13 residues. In germline, CDR1 is SGHNT, CDR2 YYREEE (reference sequence). The V and J ends lost 1 base and 0 bases respectively, with 5 bases between them. DNA of the CDR3: TGTGCCAGCAGCTTGACCGGCTCCTACGAGCAGTACTTC. This sequence encodes CASSLTGSYEQYF. The entire variable domain, with the rest obtained from reference TRBV5-4 and TRBJ2-7, is as follows: ETGVTQSPTHLIKTRGQQVTLRCSSQSGHNTVSWYQQALGQGPQFIFQYYREEENGRGNFPPRFSGLQFPNYSSELNVNALELDDSALYLCASSLTGSYEQYFGPGTRLTVT.

The rearrangement links TRBV10-3 to TRBJ2-1; D possibly corresponds to TRBD1 (6 bases). Germline V gene data show CDR1 as ENHRY and CDR2 as SYGVKD. The germline V and J ends were trimmed by 8 bases and 9 bases, with 23 bases remaining between them. The CDR3 covers 15 residues. The CDR3, as DNA: TGTGCCATCGACGAGGCAGGGGATTTTCGGGGTGAGCAGTTCTTC. Its protein product is CAIDEAGDFRGEQFF.